The entry below describes one T cell receptor (beta chain). No antigen is known for it. Every isolated RNA sample was fully reverse transcribed, so sequencing captured expressed TCRB transcripts. Produced via immunoSEQ multiplex PCR; TCRdb's table is partial and in-frame only. The data hold 330,000 or so clones, with roughly 12% observed a single time. This sample is drawn from a study of beta chain features in type 1 diabetes. Study information: Patients and healthy donors were similar in age, gender and cell yields. Overall study results and limits: In type 1 diabetes patients, VDJ junctions had fewer insertions; deletions at these junctions were more frequent. TCRB CDR3s from Type 1 diabetes patients were moderately but significantly shorter in all four CD4+ subsets.

The germline V and J ends were trimmed by 2 bases and 5 bases, with 10 bases remaining between them. Germline V gene lookup returns CDR1 SNHLY and CDR2 FYNNEI. The CDR3 is made up of 13 amino acids. The sample taken for sequencing was naive CD4+ T cells from blood. This sequence originates from a woman under 30 with type 1 diabetes. This rearrangement joins TRBV2 to TRBJ2-7; D may be TRBD1 (6 bases). The CDR3, as DNA: TGTGCCAGCAGTGAACAGGGGTGGCACGAGCAGTACTTC. Its protein is CASSEQGWHEQYF.